The rows below give T cell receptor beta chains drawn from one sample of a study of T cells in Graves' hyperthyroidism and ophthalmopathy. TCRdb re-called the multiplex PCR reads through MiXCR, storing one row per CDR3 protein. The profile shows approximately 380,000 distinct CDR3 sequences, approximately 19% of them singletons. The source material was blood. The receptors were sampled from a woman aged 18-35 years with Graves' hyperthyroidism. CDR3s include the opening cysteine and the closing phenylalanine or tryptophan. The D gene is left open where the match is weak. Size values are once, few and many counts, or a class for expanded clones, and some rows have none.

J gene: TRBJ1-5
V gene: TRBV6-1
clone size: many
D gene: -
CDR3 DNA: TGTGCCAGCAGTGGTAACAGGGCTAGCAATCAGCCCCAGCATTTT
CDR3 protein: CASSGNRASNQPQHF

J gene: TRBJ2-7
V gene: TRBV27
clone size: many
D gene: TRBD1
CDR3 DNA: TGTGCCAGCAGTTTAAAAGGGACAGGGCCCTACGAGCAGTACTTC
CDR3 protein: CASSLKGTGPYEQYF

J gene: TRBJ2-5
V gene: TRBV6-5
clone size: -
D gene: TRBD2
CDR3 DNA: TGTGCCAGCAGTTACGGCCCAGCGGGGGGGGGAGAGACCCAGTACTTC
CDR3 protein: CASSYGPAGGGETQYF

J gene: TRBJ2-5
V gene: TRBV29-1
clone size: many
D gene: -
CDR3 DNA: TGCAGCGCAATAACAGGGTTCGGGGAGACCCAGTACTTC
CDR3 protein: CSAITGFGETQYF

J gene: TRBJ1-2
V gene: TRBV7-9
clone size: many
D gene: -
CDR3 DNA: TGTGCCAGCAGCCCTCCCGGACAGCCGCCAGGCTACACCTTC
CDR3 protein: CASSPPGQPPGYTF

J gene: TRBJ2-3
V gene: TRBV28
clone size: few
D gene: -
CDR3 DNA: TGTGCCAGCAGACCCTGGTCCCGTGTCGATACGCAGTATTTT
CDR3 protein: CASRPWSRVDTQYF

J gene: TRBJ1-3
V gene: TRBV4-2
clone size: many
D gene: -
CDR3 DNA: TGTGCCAGCAGCCAAGAATACCGCCCGTTAGCTGGAAACACCATATATTTT
CDR3 protein: CASSQEYRPLAGNTIYF

J gene: TRBJ2-6
V gene: TRBV30
clone size: many
D gene: -
CDR3 DNA: TGTGCCTGGAGCGAAGGCGGTGGGGCCAACGTCCTGACTTTC
CDR3 protein: CAWSEGGGANVLTF

J gene: TRBJ2-7
V gene: TRBV28
clone size: many
D gene: -
CDR3 DNA: TGTGCCAGCGCCGTAGGGGCCTACGAGCAGTACTTC
CDR3 protein: CASAVGAYEQYF

J gene: TRBJ2-5
V gene: TRBV20-1
clone size: -
D gene: TRBD1
CDR3 DNA: TGCAGTGCTACACAGGGGGCCGGGGAGACCCAGTACTTC
CDR3 protein: CSATQGAGETQYF

J gene: TRBJ2-2
V gene: TRBV4-2
clone size: few
D gene: -
CDR3 DNA: TGTGCCAGCAGTCCCTTGGGGGGCGGGGGAGTCACCGGGGAGCTGTTTTTT
CDR3 protein: CASSPLGGGGVTGELFF

J gene: TRBJ2-5
V gene: TRBV20-1
clone size: many
D gene: TRBD1
CDR3 DNA: TGCAGTGCTAGAGACCCGAGGGGGCGCAAAGAGACCCAGTACTTC
CDR3 protein: CSARDPRGRKETQYF

J gene: TRBJ2-5
V gene: TRBV29-1
clone size: many
D gene: -
CDR3 DNA: TGCAGCGTTGAAGTCGGTCTTAGGGGGGTTCGGACCCAGTACTTC
CDR3 protein: CSVEVGLRGVRTQYF

J gene: TRBJ1-1
V gene: TRBV7-3
clone size: many
D gene: -
CDR3 DNA: TGTGCCAGCAGCTTAACTCATTCGGGCCCTGAAGCTTTCTTT
CDR3 protein: CASSLTHSGPEAFF

J gene: TRBJ2-7
V gene: TRBV6-5
clone size: many
D gene: TRBD2
CDR3 DNA: TGTGCCACCCGGGGGGGAGCCGACTACGAGCAGTACTTC
CDR3 protein: CATRGGADYEQYF

J gene: TRBJ2-5
V gene: TRBV10-3
clone size: many
D gene: -
CDR3 DNA: TGTGCCATCAGTGAGTCCACAGGCATCCAAGAGACCCAGTACTTC
CDR3 protein: CAISESTGIQETQYF

J gene: TRBJ2-6
V gene: TRBV15
clone size: -
D gene: -
CDR3 DNA: TGTGCCACCAGAGAGATTCGGGCCTTCTCTGGGGCCAACGTCCTGACTTTC
CDR3 protein: CATREIRAFSGANVLTF

J gene: TRBJ2-7
V gene: TRBV2
clone size: many
D gene: -
CDR3 DNA: TGTGCCAGCCAGATGACAGGGAGGTCCTACGAGCAGTACTTC
CDR3 protein: CASQMTGRSYEQYF

J gene: TRBJ2-2
V gene: TRBV6-4
clone size: many
D gene: -
CDR3 DNA: TGTGCCAGCAGTGAAGGCCCTGCCGGGGAGCTGTTTTTT
CDR3 protein: CASSEGPAGELFF

J gene: TRBJ1-1
V gene: TRBV20-1
clone size: many
D gene: -
CDR3 DNA: TGCAGTGCTAGAGTCGGGATGAACACTGAAGCTTTCTTT
CDR3 protein: CSARVGMNTEAFF

J gene: TRBJ1-1
V gene: TRBV4-1
clone size: few
D gene: -
CDR3 DNA: TGCGCCAGCAGCCAACCGACCTCGGGACGTAGAAACACTGAAGCTTTCTTT
CDR3 protein: CASSQPTSGRRNTEAFF

J gene: TRBJ1-2
V gene: TRBV18
clone size: -
D gene: -
CDR3 DNA: TGTGCCAGCTCTTCCCTTCCTAGCCTGAGTGAATATGGCTACACCTTC
CDR3 protein: CASSSLPSLSEYGYTF

J gene: TRBJ1-1
V gene: TRBV29-1
clone size: -
D gene: TRBD1
CDR3 DNA: TGCAGCGTTTGGGACAGGGGGGAAGCTTTCTTT
CDR3 protein: CSVWDRGEAFF

J gene: TRBJ2-7
V gene: TRBV6-1
clone size: many
D gene: -
CDR3 DNA: TGTGCCAGCAGCCGCACTCGAGGGCCCTTTTACGAGCAGTACTTC
CDR3 protein: CASSRTRGPFYEQYF

J gene: TRBJ2-7
V gene: TRBV28
clone size: many
D gene: TRBD1
CDR3 DNA: TGTGCCAGCAGTTTGCTGGGACAGGGTAAGGGCGAGCAGTACTTC
CDR3 protein: CASSLLGQGKGEQYF

J gene: TRBJ1-1
V gene: TRBV6-1
clone size: many
D gene: -
CDR3 DNA: TGTGCCAGCAGTCGCACCCTCAGGGCCACTGAAGCTTTCTTT
CDR3 protein: CASSRTLRATEAFF

J gene: TRBJ2-5
V gene: TRBV9
clone size: many
D gene: TRBD1
CDR3 DNA: TGTGCCAGCAGCGTAACCCCCGACAGGGCGCGAGAGACCCAGTACTTC
CDR3 protein: CASSVTPDRARETQYF

J gene: TRBJ1-1
V gene: TRBV29-1
clone size: many
D gene: TRBD1
CDR3 DNA: TGCAGCGTTGATTGGCAGGGGGCGGCGGAGGGCGAAGCTTTCTTT
CDR3 protein: CSVDWQGAAEGEAFF

J gene: TRBJ1-1
V gene: TRBV5-1
clone size: many
D gene: -
CDR3 DNA: TGCGCCAGCCGGGGGACCCCAAACACTGAAGCTTTCTTT
CDR3 protein: CASRGTPNTEAFF

J gene: TRBJ1-2
V gene: TRBV19
clone size: few
D gene: TRBD1
CDR3 DNA: TGTGCCAGTAGTATGAGAAGGGGGCGTCGGGACTATGGCTACACCTTC
CDR3 protein: CASSMRRGRRDYGYTF

J gene: TRBJ1-2
V gene: TRBV12-3/TRBV12-4
clone size: few
D gene: TRBD1
CDR3 DNA: TGTGCCAGCAGTCCGGGACAGGGTAATCCTGGCTACACCTTC
CDR3 protein: CASSPGQGNPGYTF